In this sample, the clone carrying this T cell receptor beta chain turned up a few times. Its antigen is still unknown. The data stem from a study of T cell repertoires in cytomegalovirus infection. Whole-study context: Shared public TCR beta signatures pointed to both CMV infection and a matching HLA type.

The CDR3 has 12 amino acids. Germline CDR1 is MNHNS and CDR2 is SASEGT. V was trimmed by 4 bases and J by 6 bases, leaving 8 bases between them. From the reads, TCRdb called clonotypes with MiXCR, one entry per CDR3 protein. This sample has a few hundred thousand distinct CDR3 sequences, with 30% to 35% found just once. This TCR was recovered from a human donor in good health (CMV status not recorded). Some clones in this sample may be carry-over from other donors' samples. The sample consisted of cultured PBMCs, taken from culture after CMV antigen stimulation. The chain recombines TRBV6-1 with TRBJ2-3; D not resolved. The CDR3 loop reads CASSARFDTQYF. In nucleotides, the CDR3 is TGTGCCAGCAGTGCCCGCTTTGATACGCAGTATTTT.